These 11 T cell receptor beta chains share one sample of origin, sequenced in a study of blood T cells in healthy people across ages. Primers used in a second PCR of roughly 7 to 12 cycles were a sample-barcoded 5' primer and a J-beta primer mix. TCRdb called the 5' RACE reads again in MiXCR, with one record for every CDR3 protein. The sample lists about 730,000 distinct CDR3 sequences, about 40% occurring once. The sequencing sample was made of blood. The receptor source for this set is a woman in her sixties or seventies in good health.

The genes are TRBV7-9 and TRBJ1-4; D is ambiguous. The CDR3 sequence is 17 residues long. The germline gives CDR1 SEHNR, CDR2 FQNEAQ (reference sequence). Between the trimmed V and J ends, which lost 6 bases and 7 bases, there was a span of 24 bases. CDR3 in amino acids: CASRSKPTGPPGEKLFF. CDR3 bases: TGTGCCAGCAGGTCCAAACCTACGGGCCCTCCGGGTGAAAAACTGTTTTTT.

The chain joins TRBV3-1 to TRBJ2-7, with a possible D match to TRBD2 (5 bases). Per the germline V gene, CDR1 is LGHDT and CDR2 is YNNKEL (reference sequence). The V end lost 1 base, the J end lost 3 bases, and 13 bases lay between the germline ends. This CDR3 contains 15 residues. The CDR3 protein is CASSQVPSSDYEQYF. DNA of the CDR3: TGTGCCAGCAGCCAAGTCCCTAGCAGCGACTACGAGCAGTACTTC.

The chain links TRBV20-1 to TRBJ1-2, with unresolved D. Trimming left V 5 bases short and J 6 bases short, with 7 bases between. CDR3 length equals 10 residues. CDR1 is DFQATT and CDR2 is SNEGSKA in the germline V gene (reference sequence). CDR3 DNA sequence: TGCAGTGCTTCCTCACATGGCTACACCTTC. Protein product: CSASSHGYTF.

This rearrangement joins TRBV9 to TRBJ2-3, with 7 positions matching TRBD2. V shed 4 bases and J 5 bases; nucleotides not matched to a gene: 13. This CDR3 is 16 amino acids long. Germline V gene data show CDR1 as SGDLS and CDR2 as YYNGEE. The CDR3 here is CASSFPGGEHIDTQYF. The CDR3 DNA reads as TGTGCCAGCAGCTTCCCTGGGGGGGAGCACATAGATACGCAGTATTTT.

This rearrangement joins TRBV25-1 to TRBJ2-3, with D tentatively TRBD1 (6 bases). Germline V lookup: CDR1 MGHDK, CDR2 SYGVNS. The V gene lost 3 bases and the J gene lost 2 bases, with 12 bases spanning the gap. CDR3 length: 15 residues. The CDR3 coding sequence is TGTGCCAGCAGTGACAGGGGTTTCGTCACAGATACGCAGTATTTT. This gives the protein CASSDRGFVTDTQYF.

This clonotype turned up a few times. V and J are TRBV7-3 and TRBJ1-2; D gene uncertain. Germline CDR1 and CDR2: SGHTA and FQGTGA. The CDR3 has 12 residues. V lost 5 bases, J lost 5 bases, and 9 bases lay in between. Here the CDR3 DNA reads TGTGCCAGCAGCCAAACATCGTATGGCTACACCTTC. Its protein product is CASSQTSYGYTF.

This rearrangement joins TRBV20-1 to TRBJ2-3; no clear D. CDR1 is DFQATT, CDR2 SNEGSKA, per germline (reference sequence). CDR3 length: 13 amino acids. The germline V and J ends were trimmed by 0 bases and 3 bases, with 7 bases remaining between them. The chain's CDR3 is CSARDHKTDTQYF. CDR3 bases: TGCAGTGCTAGAGATCATAAGACAGATACGCAGTATTTT.

The chain is built from TRBV28 and TRBJ2-1; 7 bases align to TRBD2. The CDR3 has 16 amino acids. Germline CDR1 reads MDHEN; CDR2 reads SYDVKM. Germline trimming cut 6 bases from V and 5 bases from J; bases unmatched to any gene: 13. For the CDR3, the DNA is TGTGCCAGCAGCCTTCAGAGCGGGAATGGGGACAATGAGCAGTTCTTC. It yields the protein CASSLQSGNGDNEQFF. Based on the CDR3 plus reference TRBV28 and TRBJ2-1, the full variable domain is DVKVTQSSRYLVKRTGEKVFLECVQDMDHENMFWYRQDPGLGLRLIYFSYDVKMKEKGDIPEGYSVSREKKERFSLILESASTNQTSMYLCASSLQSGNGDNEQFFGPGTRLTVL.

This clonotype was counted a few times. The gene calls are TRBV9 and TRBJ1-1; 7 nucleotides agree with TRBD1. Germline lookup yields CDR1 SGDLS and CDR2 YYNGEE. The CDR3 is made up of 15 amino acids. Germline trimming cut 0 bases from V and 7 bases from J; bases unmatched to any gene: 9. The CDR3 coding sequence is TGTGCCAGCAGCGTAGAAGGGGGCCGGACGAATGAAGCTTTCTTT. Its translation is CASSVEGGRTNEAFF.

The CDR3 sequence is CASSYPLAGGPTDTQYF. As DNA, the CDR3 is TGTGCCAGCAGCTACCCTTTAGCGGGGGGCCCCACAGATACGCAGTATTTT. The V call is TRBV13, the J call TRBJ2-3; 10 bases are shared with TRBD2. With V trimmed by 4 bases and J by 2 bases, 9 bases remained unmatched. Germline CDR1 is PRHDT and CDR2 is FYEKMQ (reference sequence). This CDR3 spans 17 amino acids.

The chain carries TRBV28 and TRBJ2-3; D might be TRBD1 (5 bases). In germline, CDR1 is MDHEN, CDR2 SYDVKM. The CDR3 extends over 12 amino acids. V shed 3 bases and J shed 6 bases, with 7 bases lying between them. CDR3 sequence: CASSFRADTQYF. The CDR3 DNA reads TGTGCCAGCAGTTTCAGGGCGGATACGCAGTATTTT. The full variable domain, rest sourced from reference TRBV28 and TRBJ2-3, is DVKVTQSSRYLVKRTGEKVFLECVQDMDHENMFWYRQDPGLGLRLIYFSYDVKMKEKGDIPEGYSVSREKKERFSLILESASTNQTSMYLCASSFRADTQYFGPGTRLTVL.